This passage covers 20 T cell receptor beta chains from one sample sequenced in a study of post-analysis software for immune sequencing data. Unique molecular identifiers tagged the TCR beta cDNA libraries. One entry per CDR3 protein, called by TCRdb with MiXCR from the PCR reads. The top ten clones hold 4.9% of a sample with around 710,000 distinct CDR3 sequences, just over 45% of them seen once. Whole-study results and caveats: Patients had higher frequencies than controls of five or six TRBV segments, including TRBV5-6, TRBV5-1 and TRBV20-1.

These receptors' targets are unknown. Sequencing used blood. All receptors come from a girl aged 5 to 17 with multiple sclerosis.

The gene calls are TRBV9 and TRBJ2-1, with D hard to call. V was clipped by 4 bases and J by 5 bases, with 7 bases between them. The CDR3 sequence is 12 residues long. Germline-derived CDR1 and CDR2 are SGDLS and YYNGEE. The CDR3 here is CASSITNNEQFF. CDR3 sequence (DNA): TGTGCCAGCAGCATAACGAACAATGAGCAGTTCTTC.

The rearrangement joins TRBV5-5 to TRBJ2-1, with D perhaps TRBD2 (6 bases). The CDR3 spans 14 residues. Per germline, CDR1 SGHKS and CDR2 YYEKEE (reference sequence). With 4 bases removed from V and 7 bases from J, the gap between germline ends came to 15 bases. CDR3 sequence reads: CASSAEGAINEQFF. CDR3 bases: TGTGCCAGCAGCGCGGAGGGAGCCATTAATGAGCAGTTCTTC. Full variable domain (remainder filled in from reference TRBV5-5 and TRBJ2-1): DAGVTQSPTHLIKTRGQQVTLRCSPISGHKSVSWYQQVLGQGPQFIFQYYEKEERGRGNFPDRFSARQFPNYSSELNVNALLLGDSALYLCASSAEGAINEQFFGPGTRLTVL.

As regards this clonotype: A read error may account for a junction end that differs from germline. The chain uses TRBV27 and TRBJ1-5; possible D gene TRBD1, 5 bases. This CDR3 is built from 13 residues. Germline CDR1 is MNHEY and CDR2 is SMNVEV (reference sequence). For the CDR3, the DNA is TGTGCCGGCAGTTTGCGGGGGGGTCAGCCCCAGCATTTT. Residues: CAGSLRGGQPQHF.

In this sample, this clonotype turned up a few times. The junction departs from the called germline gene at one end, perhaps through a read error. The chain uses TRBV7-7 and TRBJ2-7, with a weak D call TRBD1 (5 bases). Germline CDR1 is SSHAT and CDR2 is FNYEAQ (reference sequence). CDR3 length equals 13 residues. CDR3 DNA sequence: TGTGCTAGCAGCCCGACAGCGAACTACGAGCAGTACTTC. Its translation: CASSPTANYEQYF.

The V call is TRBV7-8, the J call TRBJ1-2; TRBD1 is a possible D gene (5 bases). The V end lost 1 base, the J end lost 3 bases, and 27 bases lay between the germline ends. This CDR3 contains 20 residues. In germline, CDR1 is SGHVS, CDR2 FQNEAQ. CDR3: CASSLEGGRYRDSPHYGYTF. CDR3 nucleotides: TGTGCCAGCAGCTTAGAGGGCGGTCGATACCGGGACTCACCACACTATGGCTACACCTTC.

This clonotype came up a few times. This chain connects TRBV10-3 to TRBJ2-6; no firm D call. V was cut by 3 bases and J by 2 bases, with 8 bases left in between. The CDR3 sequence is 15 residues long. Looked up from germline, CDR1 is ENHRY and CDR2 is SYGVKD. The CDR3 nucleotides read TGTGCCATCAGTGAATCCCGGGCTGGGGCCAACGTCCTGACTTTC. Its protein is CAISESRAGANVLTF.

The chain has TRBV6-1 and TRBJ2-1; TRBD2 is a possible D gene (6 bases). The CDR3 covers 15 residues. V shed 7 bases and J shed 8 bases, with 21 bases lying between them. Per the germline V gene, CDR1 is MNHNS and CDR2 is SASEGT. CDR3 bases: TGTGCCAGCATCCTGGGACTGCCTGGGTACGATGAGCAGTTCTTC. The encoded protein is CASILGLPGYDEQFF.

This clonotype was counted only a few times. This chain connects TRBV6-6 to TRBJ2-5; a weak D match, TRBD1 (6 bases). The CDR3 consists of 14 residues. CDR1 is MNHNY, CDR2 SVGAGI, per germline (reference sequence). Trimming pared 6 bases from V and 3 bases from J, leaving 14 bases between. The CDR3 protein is CASSLRGQKETQYF. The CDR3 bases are TGTGCCAGCAGCCTACGTGGACAGAAAGAGACCCAGTACTTC.

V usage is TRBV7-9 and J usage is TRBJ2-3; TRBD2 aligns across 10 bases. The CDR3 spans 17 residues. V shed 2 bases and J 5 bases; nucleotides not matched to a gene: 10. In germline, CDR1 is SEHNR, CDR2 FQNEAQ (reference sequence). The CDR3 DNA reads TGTGCCAGCAGCTTAAGGAGTGCTAGCGGGAGTGGAGATACGCAGTATTTT. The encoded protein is CASSLRSASGSGDTQYF.

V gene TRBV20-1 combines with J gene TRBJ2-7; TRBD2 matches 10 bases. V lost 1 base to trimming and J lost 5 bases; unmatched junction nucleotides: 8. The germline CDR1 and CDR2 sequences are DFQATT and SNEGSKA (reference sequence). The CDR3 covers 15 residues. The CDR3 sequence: CSARVSGRAFNEQYF. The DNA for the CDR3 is TGCAGTGCTAGAGTAAGCGGGAGGGCCTTCAACGAGCAGTACTTC.

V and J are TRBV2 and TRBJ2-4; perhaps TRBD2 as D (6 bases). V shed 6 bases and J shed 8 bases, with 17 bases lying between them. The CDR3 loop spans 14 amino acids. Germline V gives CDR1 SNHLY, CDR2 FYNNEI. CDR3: CASSPQVGGDIQYF. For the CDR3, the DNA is TGTGCCAGCAGCCCCCAGGTGGGGGGAGACATTCAGTACTTC.

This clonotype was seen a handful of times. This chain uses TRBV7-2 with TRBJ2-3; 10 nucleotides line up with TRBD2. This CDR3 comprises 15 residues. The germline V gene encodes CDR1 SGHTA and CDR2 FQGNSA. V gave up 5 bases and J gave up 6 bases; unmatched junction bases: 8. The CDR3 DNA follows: TGTGCCAGCAGCCCCGGGGGTAGCGGGAGGGATACGCAGTATTTT. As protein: CASSPGGSGRDTQYF. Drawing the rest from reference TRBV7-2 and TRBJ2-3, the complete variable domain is GAGVSQSPSNKVTEKGKDVELRCDPISGHTALYWYRQSLGQGLEFLIYFQGNSAPDKSGLPSDRFSAERTGGSVSTLTIQRTQQEDSAVYLCASSPGGSGRDTQYFGPGTRLTVL.

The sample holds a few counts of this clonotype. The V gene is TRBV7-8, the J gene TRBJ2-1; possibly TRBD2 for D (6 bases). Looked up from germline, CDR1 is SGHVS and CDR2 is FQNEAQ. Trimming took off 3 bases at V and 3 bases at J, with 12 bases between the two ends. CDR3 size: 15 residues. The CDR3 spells CASSFGRVNYNEQFF. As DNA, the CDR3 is TGTGCCAGCAGCTTCGGGAGAGTCAACTACAATGAGCAGTTCTTC.

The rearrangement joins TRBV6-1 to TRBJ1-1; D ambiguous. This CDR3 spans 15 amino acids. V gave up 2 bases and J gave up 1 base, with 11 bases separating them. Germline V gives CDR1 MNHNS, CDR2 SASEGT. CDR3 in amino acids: CASSEFGVPNTEAFF. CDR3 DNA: TGTGCCAGCAGTGAATTCGGGGTCCCGAACACTGAAGCTTTCTTT.

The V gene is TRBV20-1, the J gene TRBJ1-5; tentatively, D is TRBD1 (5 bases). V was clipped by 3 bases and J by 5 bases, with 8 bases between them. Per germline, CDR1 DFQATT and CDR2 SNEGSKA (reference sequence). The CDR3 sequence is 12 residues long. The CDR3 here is CSARAGHQPQHF. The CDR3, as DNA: TGCAGTGCTAGGGCAGGGCATCAGCCCCAGCATTTT.

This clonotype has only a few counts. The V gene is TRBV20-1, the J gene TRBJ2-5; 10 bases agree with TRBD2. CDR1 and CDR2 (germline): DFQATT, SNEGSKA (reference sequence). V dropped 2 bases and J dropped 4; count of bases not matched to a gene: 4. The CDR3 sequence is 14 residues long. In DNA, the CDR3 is TGCAGTGCTAGACTAGCGGGAGTGGGAGAGACCCAGTACTTC. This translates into CSARLAGVGETQYF.

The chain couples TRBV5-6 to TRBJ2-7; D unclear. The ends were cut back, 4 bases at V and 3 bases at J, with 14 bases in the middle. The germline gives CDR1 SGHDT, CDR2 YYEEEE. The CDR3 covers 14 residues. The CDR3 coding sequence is TGTGCCAGCAGCCCACCGGATAGGAACTACGAGCAGTACTTC. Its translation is CASSPPDRNYEQYF.

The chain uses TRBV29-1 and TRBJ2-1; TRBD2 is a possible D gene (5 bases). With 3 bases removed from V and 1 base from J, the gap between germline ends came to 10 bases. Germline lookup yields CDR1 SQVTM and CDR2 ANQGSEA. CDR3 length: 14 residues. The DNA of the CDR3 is TGCAGCGTTGACGACGGGAAGTCCTACAATGAGCAGTTCTTC. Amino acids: CSVDDGKSYNEQFF.

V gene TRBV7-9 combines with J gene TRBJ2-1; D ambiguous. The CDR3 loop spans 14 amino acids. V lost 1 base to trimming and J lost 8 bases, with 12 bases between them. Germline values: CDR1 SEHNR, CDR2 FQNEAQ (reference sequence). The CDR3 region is CASSLGTRGDEQFF. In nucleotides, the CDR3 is TGTGCCAGCAGCTTAGGGACGCGCGGCGATGAGCAGTTCTTC.

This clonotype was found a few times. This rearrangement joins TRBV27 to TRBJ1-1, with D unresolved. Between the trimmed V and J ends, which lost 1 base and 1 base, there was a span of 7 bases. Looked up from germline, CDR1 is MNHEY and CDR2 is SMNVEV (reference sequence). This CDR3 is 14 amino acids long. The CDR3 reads CASSLYPANTEAFF. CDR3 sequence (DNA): TGTGCCAGCAGTTTATATCCCGCGAACACTGAAGCTTTCTTT.